Listed below are T cell receptor beta chains from one sample, sequenced in a study of OX40 agonist ivuxolimab in advanced cancers. The assay was immunoSEQ multiplex PCR, and TCRdb's table has in-frame clones only and misses some. Of nearly 80,000 clones listed, almost 85% are singletons. The sequences come from CD4+ or CD8+ T cells sorted from blood, collected in a trial of the OX40 agonist ivuxolimab. These receptors came from an adult with an advanced solid tumor such as melanoma, head and neck, liver or kidney cancer. Both conserved end residues are part of each CDR3. A D gene is named only where the DNA matches it firmly. The size entry is marked missing in some rows and otherwise reads once, few, many or a size class.

>TRBV19|TRBJ2-7|once|.
CASSIEQGYEQYF
TGTGCCAGTAGTATCGAACAGGGCTACGAGCAGTACTTC
>TRBV5-8|TRBJ2-7|.|TRBD1
CASSLDRRQGFYEQYF
TGTGCCAGCAGCTTGGACCGGCGACAGGGATTCTACGAGCAGTACTTC
>TRBV7-2|TRBJ2-1|.|.
CASSLVGRSYNEQFF
TGTGCCAGCAGCTTAGTCGGACGCTCCTACAATGAGCAGTTCTTC
>TRBV1|TRBJ2-3|.|.
CTSSLIQRERTDTQYF
TGCACCAGCAGCCTTATACAGCGGGAGAGGACAGATACGCAGTATTTT
>TRBV5-4|TRBJ2-6|.|.
CASSLETTGAPGSGANVLTF
TGTGCCAGCAGCTTGGAGACTACGGGGGCCCCGGGGTCTGGGGCCAACGTCCTGACTTTC
>TRBV5-4|TRBJ2-5|.|.
CASRREETQYF
TGTGCCAGTCGACGGGAGGAGACCCAGTACTTC
>TRBV7-6|TRBJ2-1|.|TRBD1
CASSSDRGRGNNEQFF
TGTGCCAGCAGCTCCGACAGGGGGCGCGGAAACAATGAGCAGTTCTTC
>TRBV5-1|TRBJ2-3|.|TRBD2
CASSSLAGGRTDTQYF
TGCGCCAGCAGCTCCTTAGCGGGGGGGCGAACAGATACGCAGTATTTT
>TRBV6-1|TRBJ2-1|.|TRBD1
CASSTGGSYNEQFF
TGTGCCAGCAGTACAGGGGGCTCCTACAATGAGCAGTTCTTC
>TRBV9|TRBJ1-4|once|.
CASSPLGQATGEKLFF
TGTGCCAGCAGCCCCCTCGGGCAGGCTACCGGGGAAAAACTGTTTTTT
>TRBV11-2|TRBJ2-1|.|TRBD1
CASSSWNAQGDNEQFF
TGTGCCAGCAGTTCCTGGAACGCCCAGGGGGACAATGAGCAGTTCTTC
>TRBV7-2|TRBJ1-1|.|.
CASSLGETTEAFF
TGTGCCAGCAGCTTAGGGGAGACCACTGAAGCTTTCTTT
>TRBV28|TRBJ2-1|.|TRBD2
CASSTAGTSDYNEQFF
TGTGCCAGCAGTACCGCCGGGACTAGCGACTACAATGAGCAGTTCTTC
>TRBV6-5|TRBJ2-1|.|.
CASSLTGRRDEQFF
TGTGCCAGCAGCCTCACGGGGCGTCGGGATGAGCAGTTCTTC
>TRBV4-1|TRBJ1-5|.|.
CASSHIMGTADNQPQHF
TGCGCCAGCAGCCACATAATGGGTACTGCTGACAATCAGCCCCAGCATTTT
>TRBV2|TRBJ2-4|.|.
CASSEAPGTRTAKNIQYF
TGTGCCAGCAGTGAGGCCCCGGGGACACGTACAGCCAAAAACATTCAGTACTTC
>TRBV7-2|TRBJ2-3|.|.
CASSPAGRGTDTQYF
TGTGCCAGCAGCCCCGCGGGTCGGGGAACAGATACGCAGTATTTT
>TRBV4-2|TRBJ2-1|.|.
CASSQVGRGSYNEQFF
TGTGCCAGCAGCCAAGTGGGGCGGGGATCCTACAATGAGCAGTTCTTC
>TRBV10-3|TRBJ2-6|once|TRBD2
CAISGNLGEGTSGANVLTF
TGTGCCATCAGTGGCAACCTTGGGGAGGGAACCTCTGGGGCCAACGTCCTGACTTTC
>TRBV27|TRBJ2-5|.|.
CASLPWGGETQYF
TGTGCCAGCCTACCCTGGGGGGGCGAGACCCAGTACTTC
>TRBV30|TRBJ2-1|.|TRBD2
CAWSSPSGRFLVMVNEQFF
TGTGCCTGGAGTTCTCCGTCCGGGAGGTTCCTTGTAATGGTCAATGAGCAGTTCTTC
>TRBV6-1|TRBJ1-3|.|.
CASSELPHSGNTIYF
TGTGCCAGCAGTGAACTCCCCCACTCTGGAAACACCATATATTTT
>TRBV29-1|TRBJ1-1|.|.
CSAGGGNTEAFF
TGCAGCGCCGGGGGGGGGAACACTGAAGCTTTCTTT
>TRBV7-2|TRBJ1-2|.|.
CASSLGSGAHYGYTF
TGTGCCAGCAGCTTAGGTAGCGGGGCTCACTATGGCTACACCTTC
>TRBV11-2|TRBJ2-5|.|.
CASSYSGLQETQYF
TGTGCCAGCAGCTATAGCGGCCTCCAAGAGACCCAGTACTTC
>TRBV4-1|TRBJ2-7|.|.
CASAIVGSYEQYF
TGCGCCAGTGCTATAGTGGGCTCCTACGAGCAGTACTTC
>TRBV27|TRBJ2-2|.|.
CASSLYEGPITNTGELFF
TGTGCCAGCAGTTTATATGAGGGGCCGATTACGAACACCGGGGAGCTGTTTTTT
>TRBV30|TRBJ1-4|.|.
CAWRTRTATRESLFF
TGTGCCTGGAGAACCCGGACGGCGACCCGGGAGAGTCTGTTTTTT
>TRBV11-2|TRBJ2-2|.|.
CASSLASATGELFF
TGTGCCAGCAGCTTAGCTAGCGCCACCGGGGAGCTGTTTTTT
>TRBV5-1|TRBJ1-6|.|TRBD1
CASTRQGNSYNSPLHF
TGCGCCAGCACCCGACAGGGGAACTCCTATAATTCACCCCTCCACTTT
>TRBV11-3|TRBJ2-3|.|TRBD1
CASSEDRGLTDTQYF
TGTGCCAGCAGCGAGGACAGGGGGCTGACAGATACGCAGTATTTT
>TRBV2|TRBJ2-3|.|.
CASRSEAGLPDTQYF
TGTGCCAGCAGATCAGAAGCGGGCCTCCCGGATACGCAGTATTTT
>TRBV2|TRBJ2-5|.|.
CASNPTGRRGTQYF
TGTGCCAGCAACCCGACAGGGAGGAGGGGGACCCAGTACTTC
>TRBV6-5|TRBJ1-2|.|TRBD1
CASSPGQGLLYGYTF
TGTGCCAGCAGTCCCGGACAGGGCCTTCTTTATGGCTACACCTTC
>TRBV30|TRBJ2-7|.|TRBD1
CAWSVRDRELSYEQYF
TGTGCCTGGAGTGTTCGAGACAGGGAACTTTCATACGAGCAGTACTTC
>TRBV9|TRBJ2-7|.|TRBD1
CASSAETGESLEQYF
TGTGCCAGCAGCGCAGAGACAGGGGAATCCCTCGAGCAGTACTTC
>TRBV7-8|TRBJ2-3|.|TRBD2
CASSHRTSGGANTQYF
TGTGCCAGCAGCCACAGGACTAGCGGGGGGGCAAATACGCAGTATTTT
>TRBV9|TRBJ2-7|.|.
CASSVGAVPSYEQYF
TGTGCCAGCAGCGTAGGTGCGGTCCCCTCCTACGAGCAGTACTTC
>TRBV15|TRBJ1-2|.|TRBD1
CATSSDRVAYGYTF
TGTGCCACCAGCAGCGACAGGGTCGCCTATGGCTACACCTTC
>TRBV28|TRBJ1-3|.|.
CATTGSGNTIYF
TGTGCCACCACAGGGAGTGGAAACACCATATATTTT
>TRBV6-5|TRBJ1-2|.|TRBD1
CASRPQGARGYTF
TGTGCCAGCAGGCCACAGGGGGCACGTGGCTACACCTTC
>TRBV18|TRBJ1-1|.|.
CASSPLSGNTEAFF
TGTGCCAGCTCACCACTATCCGGGAACACTGAAGCTTTCTTT
>TRBV10-1|TRBJ2-2|.|.
CASSEMGPNTGELFF
TGCGCCAGCAGTGAGATGGGTCCTAACACCGGGGAGCTGTTTTTT
>TRBV27|TRBJ2-2|.|TRBD2
CASRGGGPNTGELFF
TGTGCCAGCAGGGGGGGAGGGCCGAACACCGGGGAGCTGTTTTTT
>TRBV2|TRBJ2-6|.|TRBD1
CASSSTGGAGANVLTF
TGTGCCAGCAGCTCAACAGGGGGCGCTGGGGCCAACGTCCTGACTTTC
>TRBV7-2|TRBJ1-5|few|TRBD1
CASSPGTAVPQPQHF
TGTGCCAGCAGCCCCGGGACAGCCGTCCCTCAGCCCCAGCATTTT
>TRBV5-1|TRBJ2-4|once|.
CASSVGISLAKNIQYF
TGCGCCAGCAGCGTGGGGATTTCTCTAGCCAAAAACATTCAGTACTTC
>TRBV11-2|TRBJ1-2|few|TRBD1
CASSVQGAGYTF
TGTGCCAGCAGCGTCCAGGGGGCTGGCTACACCTTC
>TRBV20-1|TRBJ1-2|few|.
CSGGYGYTF
TGCAGTGGAGGGTATGGCTACACCTTC
>TRBV10-3|TRBJ2-5|.|TRBD2
CAISVGSGGAGETQYF
TGTGCCATCAGTGTTGGTAGCGGGGGGGCTGGAGAGACCCAGTACTTC
>TRBV2|TRBJ2-7|.|.
CASRGDTGQRYEQYF
TGTGCCAGCAGGGGCGATACAGGGCAGCGATACGAGCAGTACTTC
>TRBV20-1|TRBJ2-1|.|.
CSARSYNEQFF
TGCAGTGCTAGATCATACAATGAGCAGTTCTTC
>TRBV6-1|TRBJ2-7|.|TRBD1
CASSRYRQGAYAPYF
TGTGCCAGCAGTCGCTACCGACAGGGGGCGTACGCCCCGTACTTC
>TRBV6-6|TRBJ2-7|.|TRBD1
CASSVGQGATYEQYF
TGTGCCAGCAGCGTAGGACAGGGGGCCACCTACGAGCAGTACTTC